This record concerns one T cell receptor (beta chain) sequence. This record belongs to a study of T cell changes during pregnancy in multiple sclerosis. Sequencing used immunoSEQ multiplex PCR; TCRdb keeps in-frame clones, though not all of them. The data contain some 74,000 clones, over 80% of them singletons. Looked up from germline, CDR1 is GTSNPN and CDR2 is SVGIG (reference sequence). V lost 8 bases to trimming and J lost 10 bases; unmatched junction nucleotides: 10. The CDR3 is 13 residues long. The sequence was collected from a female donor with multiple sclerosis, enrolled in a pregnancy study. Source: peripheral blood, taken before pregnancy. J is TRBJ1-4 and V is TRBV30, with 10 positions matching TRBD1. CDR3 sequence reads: CAGFGTGVGKLFF. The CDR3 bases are TGTGCCGGATTCGGGACAGGGGTCGGAAAACTGTTTTTT. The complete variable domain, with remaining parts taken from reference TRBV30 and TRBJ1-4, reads SQTIHQWPATLVQPVGSPLSLECTVEGTSNPNLYWYRQAAGRGLQLLFYSVGIGQISSEVPQNLSASRPQDRQFILSSKKLLLSDSGFYLCAGFGTGVGKLFFGSGTQLSVL.